The 2 T cell receptor beta chains given below trace back to one sample, sequenced in a study of kidney transplant recipient with SARS-CoV-2 infection. MiXCR, applied by TCRdb to the reads, yields one record per CDR3 protein. Here the sample spans about 240,000 distinct CDR3 sequences, more than 25% being singletons. The source was a blood sample, collected at baseline and around day 110 from a kidney transplant recipient. The receptors come from a male patient younger than 45 who had COVID-19 and was a kidney transplant recipient. Some T cells may arise from the graft donor.

This clonotype was picked up many times. This rearrangement joins TRBV6-5 to TRBJ1-4, with TRBD1 matching 7 bases. The junction had 7 bases not matched to a gene; V was cut back by 0 bases and J by 6 bases. The CDR3 runs to 16 residues. Germline assignment: CDR1 MNHEY and CDR2 SVGAGI. CDR3 amino acids: CASSYSYRGGDEKLFF. DNA for the CDR3: TGTGCCAGCAGTTACTCCTACAGGGGAGGGGATGAAAAACTGTTTTTT.

V and J are TRBV5-4 and TRBJ2-7; D uncertain. This CDR3 is 12 amino acids long. V was pared by 2 bases and J by 3 bases, with 6 bases between. Germline CDR1 reads SGHNT; CDR2 reads YYREEE (reference sequence). The CDR3 region has the DNA TGTGCCAGCAGCTTAGACATCTACGAGCAGTACTTC. It is translated as CASSLDIYEQYF.